These T cell receptor beta chains were read from a single sample in a study of blood T cell repertoires in COVID-19. Only in-frame clones appear in the TCRdb table, and some are missing; sequencing was by immunoSEQ multiplex PCR. The sample consists of 200,000 to 250,000 clones, 84% of them appearing once. Sequenced input: peripheral blood. Source of these receptors: a woman aged 80 or over with COVID-19, enrolled during active disease. CDR3s include the opening cysteine and the closing phenylalanine or tryptophan. Each record gives: J gene, D gene, clone size, V gene, CDR3 DNA, CDR3 protein. D genes are given only for firm matches. Size tells how often a clone was seen (once, few, many) or the class of an expanded clone, and some rows leave it out.

TRBJ1-3 | TRBD1 | - | TRBV13 | TGTGCCAGCAGCGACAGGGCAGCCGGAAACACCATATATTTT | CASSDRAAGNTIYF
TRBJ1-2 | TRBD1 | - | TRBV6-1 | TGTGCCAGCGAGGGACAGGTGCCTGGCTACACCTTC | CASEGQVPGYTF
TRBJ1-5 | TRBD1 | - | TRBV5-6 | TGTGCCAGCAGCAGACAGGGTGGGCAGCCCCAGCATTTT | CASSRQGGQPQHF
TRBJ2-2 | - | few | TRBV24-1 | TGTGCCACCAGTCCCAAGTGGGGCGATACGGTGGGGGAGCTGTTTTTT | CATSPKWGDTVGELFF
TRBJ1-2 | - | - | TRBV12-3/TRBV12-4 | TGTGCCAGCAGCACCGGGGTGGATGGCTACACCTTC | CASSTGVDGYTF
TRBJ2-1 | - | - | TRBV5-1 | TGCGCCAGCAGGGGGCAGGGTAGCTCCTACAATGAGCAGTTCTTC | CASRGQGSSYNEQFF
TRBJ1-2 | - | - | TRBV19 | TGTGCCAGTAGTATGGGGGCTCTGGGCTATGGCTACACCTTC | CASSMGALGYGYTF
TRBJ2-3 | TRBD2 | many | TRBV5-1 | TGCGCCAGCAGTGGGGGGACTACCGCAGATACGCAGTATTTT | CASSGGTTADTQYF
TRBJ1-2 | - | - | TRBV4-1 | TGCGCCAGCAGCCCGACGGATAGCGGGCTCTATGGCTACACCTTC | CASSPTDSGLYGYTF
TRBJ1-3 | - | - | TRBV2 | TGTGCCAGCAGTGGGGCAAGTCGCTCTGGAAACACCATATATTTT | CASSGASRSGNTIYF
TRBJ2-1 | TRBD2 | - | TRBV19 | TGTGCCAGTAAGGTTGGGGCGGGAGTTTATGAGCAGTTCTTC | CASKVGAGVYEQFF
TRBJ2-1 | - | - | TRBV5-4 | TGTGCCAGCAGCTTAGGAGGGGACTCCTACAATGAGCAGTTCTTC | CASSLGGDSYNEQFF
TRBJ1-1 | - | once | TRBV12-3/TRBV12-4 | TGTGCCAGCAGCCGGGGGTACACTGAAGCTTTCTTT | CASSRGYTEAFF
TRBJ2-3 | TRBD2 | - | TRBV2 | TGTGCCAGCTGGAGCGGGGGGGCAGATACGCAGTATTTT | CASWSGGADTQYF
TRBJ2-5 | - | - | TRBV6-5 | TGTGCCAGCAGGGACCTAGGGGCATCCGGGAGGACCCAGTACTTC | CASRDLGASGRTQYF
TRBJ1-2 | - | - | TRBV27 | TGTGCCAGCAGTTTGCAGGGAACTTATGGCTACACCTTC | CASSLQGTYGYTF
TRBJ2-3 | - | - | TRBV21-1 | TGTGCCACCCCAAGAGGCTACACAGGAGGGGGCACAGATACGCAGTATTTT | CATPRGYTGGGTDTQYF
TRBJ2-1 | TRBD2 | - | TRBV5-1 | TGCGCCAGCAGCTTGGCTAGCGGGAGTCGGAGTGAGCAGTTCTTC | CASSLASGSRSEQFF
TRBJ2-2 | TRBD2 | few | TRBV7-9 | TGTGCCAGCAGCTTACTTCCGGGAGGGGACACCGGGGAGCTGTTTTTT | CASSLLPGGDTGELFF
TRBJ2-5 | TRBD2 | - | TRBV28 | TGTGCCAGCAGTTTCGCGGCTAGCGGGAGCCCCCTTAAAGAGACCCAGTACTTC | CASSFAASGSPLKETQYF
TRBJ1-2 | TRBD1 | - | TRBV28 | TGTGCCACTACAGGGCCCGCGACAGGGTTGTTGGGTGGCTACACCTTC | CATTGPATGLLGGYTF
TRBJ2-1 | - | - | TRBV3-1/TRBV3-2 | TGTGCCAGCAGCCAAGGGAGAGTTGCGTTCTTC | CASSQGRVAFF
TRBJ1-1 | - | - | TRBV5-1 | TGCGCCAGCAGCTTTCAGGCGAACACTGAAGCTTTCTTT | CASSFQANTEAFF
TRBJ1-4 | - | - | TRBV15 | TGTGCCACCAGCAGAGCCGGGAATGAAAAACTGTTTTTT | CATSRAGNEKLFF
TRBJ2-6 | TRBD1 | - | TRBV6-4 | TGTGCCAGCAGTCAGACAGGGGCCGGGGCCAACGTCCTGACTTTC | CASSQTGAGANVLTF
TRBJ2-1 | TRBD2 | - | TRBV29-1 | TGCAGCGTTGAGGGTAGCGGGGGCCGGAATGAGCAGTTCTTC | CSVEGSGGRNEQFF
TRBJ1-1 | - | - | TRBV6-5 | TGTGCCAGCAGTTACTCCGGAGGCCTGGGGACTGAAGCTTTCTTT | CASSYSGGLGTEAFF